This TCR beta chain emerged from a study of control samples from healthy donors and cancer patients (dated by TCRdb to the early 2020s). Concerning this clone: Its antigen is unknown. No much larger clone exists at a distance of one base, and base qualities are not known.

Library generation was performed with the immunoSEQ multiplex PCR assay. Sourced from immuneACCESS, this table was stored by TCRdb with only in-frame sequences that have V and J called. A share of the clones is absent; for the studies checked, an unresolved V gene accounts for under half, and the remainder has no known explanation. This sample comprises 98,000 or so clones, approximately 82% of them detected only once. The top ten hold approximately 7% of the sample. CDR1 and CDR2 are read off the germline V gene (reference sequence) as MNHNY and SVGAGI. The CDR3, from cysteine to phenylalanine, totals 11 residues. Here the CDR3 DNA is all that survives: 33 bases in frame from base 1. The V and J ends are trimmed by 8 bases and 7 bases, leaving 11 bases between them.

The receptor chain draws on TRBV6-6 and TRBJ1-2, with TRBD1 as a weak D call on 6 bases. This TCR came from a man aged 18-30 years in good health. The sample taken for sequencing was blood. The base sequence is TGTGCCAGCGGGAAGGGGGGTGGCTACACCTTC. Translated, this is CASGKGGGYTF.